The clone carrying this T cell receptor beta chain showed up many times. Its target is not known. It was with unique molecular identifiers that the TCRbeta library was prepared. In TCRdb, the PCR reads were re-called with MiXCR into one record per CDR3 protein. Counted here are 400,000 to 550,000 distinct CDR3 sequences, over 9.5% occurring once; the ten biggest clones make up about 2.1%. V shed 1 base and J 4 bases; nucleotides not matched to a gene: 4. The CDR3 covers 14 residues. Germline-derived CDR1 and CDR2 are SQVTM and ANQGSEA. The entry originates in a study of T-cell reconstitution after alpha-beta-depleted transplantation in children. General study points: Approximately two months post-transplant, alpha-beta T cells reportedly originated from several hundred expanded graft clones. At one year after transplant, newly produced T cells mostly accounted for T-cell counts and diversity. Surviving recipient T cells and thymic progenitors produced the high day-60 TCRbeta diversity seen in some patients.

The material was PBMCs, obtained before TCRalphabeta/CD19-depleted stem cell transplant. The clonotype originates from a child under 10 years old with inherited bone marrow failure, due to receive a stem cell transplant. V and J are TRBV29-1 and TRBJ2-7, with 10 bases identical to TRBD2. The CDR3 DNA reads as TGCAGCGTTGAAGGTCTAGCGGGAGAGTACGAGCAGTACTTC. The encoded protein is CSVEGLAGEYEQYF.